These 7 T cell receptor beta chains came from one sample sequenced in a study of cytomegalovirus exposure and HLA in healthy donors (dated by TCRdb to the late 2010s). Libraries were prepared through the immunoSEQ multiplex PCR assay. For the multiplex PCR, a mixture combining 60 forward primers for TCR Vbeta segments and 13 reverse primers for TCR Jbeta segments was used. The table comes from immuneACCESS by way of TCRdb, which keeps in-frame sequences with V and J called. Part of the clones is missing from these tables; in studies checked, under half for an unresolved V gene and the rest for unknown reasons. Here the sample has more than 95,000 clones; around 78% occur a single time. 1.9% of the sample goes to the ten largest clones. Sequencing used PBMCs. The origin of the receptors is a man aged 50 to 59 in good health and CMV-seronegative.

In this sample, this clone turned up a few times. This rearrangement joins TRBV28 to TRBJ2-3, with 7 bases that match TRBD1. The CDR3 runs 15 residues. Germline V gene data show CDR1 as MDHEN and CDR2 as SYDVKM. V shed 5 bases, J shed 3 bases, and the junction held 8 bases outside the gene matches. The CDR3 spells CASSHRGRGTDTQYF. CDR3 sequence (DNA): TGTGCCAGCAGTCACAGGGGCAGGGGGACAGATACGCAGTATTTT.

The chain joins TRBV29-1 to TRBJ1-1; TRBD1 is a possible D gene (5 bases). The V end was cut by 0 bases, the J end by 4 bases, with 9 bases between. The CDR3 runs to 13 residues. Germline assignment: CDR1 SQVTM and CDR2 ANQGSEA. The CDR3 DNA reads as TGCAGCGTTGAAGAAGGGGTCTTCACTGAAGCTTTCTTT. Amino acids: CSVEEGVFTEAFF.

The V call is TRBV2, the J call TRBJ1-2, with a weak D call TRBD1 (6 bases). V dropped 7 bases and J dropped 7 bases, with 25 bases sitting between them. The CDR3 is 16 amino acids. Germline CDR1 reads SNHLY; CDR2 reads FYNNEI. CDR3 nucleotide sequence: TGTGCCAGCACCCGCCAGGGGACGGGGACGTTGGCTGGCTACACCTTC. Translating it yields CASTRQGTGTLAGYTF.

The V gene is TRBV7-9, the J gene TRBJ1-1; TRBD1 matches at 10 bases. This CDR3 is 15 amino acids long. Germline V lookup: CDR1 SEHNR, CDR2 FQNEAQ (reference sequence). V was clipped by 4 bases and J by 4 bases; unmatched bases: 6. CDR3 bases: TGTGCCAGCAGCTCTACTGGGACAGGGGCCACTGAAGCTTTCTTT. Its translation: CASSSTGTGATEAFF.

This sequence joins TRBV2 and TRBJ2-5, with 14 bases fitting TRBD2. Losses at the gene ends were 6 bases for V and 3 bases for J; bases not matched to a gene: 0. The CDR3 is made up of 14 amino acids. Looked up from germline, CDR1 is SNHLY and CDR2 is FYNNEI. The CDR3 nucleotides read TGTGCCAGCAGGGGACTAGCGGGGGAAGAGACCCAGTACTTC. Encoded protein: CASRGLAGEETQYF.

The chain employs TRBV19 and TRBJ1-3; 8 bases are a match to TRBD1. The CDR3 contains 15 residues. The germline V gene has CDR1 LNHDA and CDR2 SQIVND (reference sequence). Trimming cost V 5 bases and J 1 base; bases outside gene matches: 4. CDR3 amino acids: CASSQDRGSGNTIYF. DNA for the CDR3: TGTGCCAGTAGTCAAGACAGGGGTTCTGGAAACACCATATATTTT. The full variable domain, its missing parts supplied by reference TRBV19 and TRBJ1-3, is DGGITQSPKYLFRKEGQNVTLSCEQNLNHDAMYWYRQDPGQGLRLIYYSQIVNDFQKGDIAEGYSVSREKKESFPLTVTSAQKNPTAFYLCASSQDRGSGNTIYFGEGSWLTVV.

The chain combines TRBV7-9 with TRBJ2-5, with D perhaps matching TRBD1 (6 bases). From germline, CDR1 is SEHNR and CDR2 FQNEAQ (reference sequence). The CDR3 has 15 amino acids. The V gene lost 1 base and the J gene lost 2 bases, with 11 bases spanning the gap. Here the CDR3 reads CASSLVAGTQETQYF. The CDR3 bases are TGTGCCAGCAGCTTAGTTGCCGGGACACAAGAGACCCAGTACTTC.